Each of the 29 T cell receptor beta chains below was sequenced from the same sample in a study of T cell responses to AZD1222 COVID-19 vaccine. Data came from immunoSEQ multiplex PCR; TCRdb stores just in-frame clones and leaves some out. This sample yields 200,000 to 300,000 clones, of which approximately 95% are seen a single time; roughly 0.51% belongs to the top ten. Sequencing was performed on peripheral blood, taken on day 0 of AZD1222 vaccination. Receptors originate from an adult in good health.

The CDR3 bases are TGTGCCTGGAGTGTACCAGGGAGTCGGCCCCTCCACTTT. Protein sequence: CAWSVPGSRPLHF. The chain is built from TRBV30 and TRBJ1-6; tentative D call: TRBD1 (5 bases). Per germline, CDR1 GTSNPN and CDR2 SVGIG (reference sequence). The CDR3 is made up of 13 amino acids. Trimming removed 0 bases at V and 13 bases at J, with 13 bases between.

To note about this clone: An end of the junction differs from the germline gene, which may be a read error. The chain carries TRBV7-3 and TRBJ2-5, with TRBD2 identical over 10 bases. Germline V lookup: CDR1 SGHTA, CDR2 FQGTGA. The CDR3 totals 15 residues. In DNA, the CDR3 is TGTGCCAGCACCTTAGCGGGGGGCCCTCAAGAGACCCAGTACTTC. This translates into CASTLAGGPQETQYF.

The chain carries TRBV24-1 and TRBJ2-6; D is perhaps TRBD1 (5 bases). CDR1 KGHDR and CDR2 SFDVKD come from the germline V gene. The CDR3 spans 15 residues. Trimming cost V 10 bases and J 6 bases, with 18 bases left between them. The CDR3 coding sequence is TGTGCCACTTCTAAAGGGGCCGACGAGGCCAACGTCCTGACTTTC. Amino acid sequence: CATSKGADEANVLTF.

The chain couples TRBV9 to TRBJ2-5; TRBD1 agrees at 7 bases. The germline V gene encodes CDR1 SGDLS and CDR2 YYNGEE. This CDR3 is 15 amino acids long. V was pared by 3 bases and J by 3 bases, with 8 bases of the junction left unmatched. This chain's CDR3 is CASSAETGYKETQYF. Here the CDR3 DNA reads TGTGCCAGCAGCGCCGAGACAGGGTACAAAGAGACCCAGTACTTC.

This chain links TRBV5-1 with TRBJ1-2; perhaps TRBD1 as D (5 bases). CDR1 is SGHRS, CDR2 YFSETQ, per germline. The V end was cut by 0 bases, the J end by 6 bases, with 12 bases between. CDR3 length: 14 amino acids. CDR3 DNA: TGCGCCAGCAGCTTGGCCTCGGGGGAGGATGGCTACACCTTC. It translates to CASSLASGEDGYTF.

The chain links TRBV5-1 to TRBJ1-3; 10 positions match TRBD1. The CDR3 runs 15 residues. Losses at the gene ends were 4 bases for V and 4 bases for J; bases not matched to a gene: 5. Germline values: CDR1 SGHRS, CDR2 YFSETQ. The CDR3 region is CASSPGTGVGNTIYF. The CDR3, as DNA: TGCGCCAGCAGCCCCGGGACAGGGGTAGGAAACACCATATATTTT.

The chain links TRBV6-2 or TRBV6-3 to TRBJ2-2; 11 bases are shared with TRBD1. The germline CDR1 and CDR2 sequences are MNHEY and SVGEGT. The CDR3 is made up of 17 amino acids. The V segment lost 5 bases and the J segment 2 bases; nucleotides outside the gene matches: 7. The CDR3 sequence is CASSNRDRGRNTGELFF. The CDR3 DNA reads as TGTGCCAGCAGTAACCGGGACAGGGGGAGAAACACCGGGGAGCTGTTTTTT.

This chain links TRBV3-1 (or the pseudogene TRBV3-2) with TRBJ2-2; D unresolved. CDR1 is LGHDT, CDR2 YNNKEL, per germline (reference sequence). V lost 5 bases, J lost 0 bases, and 10 bases lay in between. The CDR3 spans 15 residues. As DNA, the CDR3 is TGTGCCAGCAGCAGCCAGGTATCGAACACCGGGGAGCTGTTTTTT. The encoded protein is CASSSQVSNTGELFF.

This clone appeared once. This chain joins TRBV7-2 and TRBJ2-4; D is ambiguous. V lost 4 bases to trimming and J lost 4 bases, with 8 bases between them. The germline V gene has CDR1 SGHTA and CDR2 FQGNSA. The CDR3 contains 13 residues. The CDR3 DNA reads as TGTGCCAGCAGCTCGGACGGGAAAAACATTCAGTACTTC. Translated, it gives CASSSDGKNIQYF.

This clone was recorded once. DNA of the CDR3: TGCGCCAGCAGCCTATCCAGGGGGGATACGCAGTATTTT. Protein: CASSLSRGDTQYF. This chain links TRBV5-1 with TRBJ2-3; 7 positions agree with TRBD1. The ends lost 4 bases at V and 6 bases at J; junction bases unmatched: 5. The CDR3 totals 13 residues. Germline CDR1 is SGHRS and CDR2 is YFSETQ.

The rearrangement uses TRBV20-1 and TRBJ1-1; TRBD1 matches 7 bases. Trimming took 4 bases from V and 8 from J; bases not matched to a gene: 4. This CDR3 has 11 amino acids. CDR1 DFQATT and CDR2 SNEGSKA come from the germline V gene (reference sequence). CDR3 region: CSAKRQGEAFF. CDR3 DNA sequence: TGCAGTGCTAAGAGACAGGGAGAAGCTTTCTTT.

V usage is TRBV7-9 and J usage is TRBJ1-2; TRBD1 aligns across 8 bases. Germline V gene data show CDR1 as SEHNR and CDR2 as FQNEAQ (reference sequence). The CDR3 extends over 16 amino acids. Unmatched junction bases numbered 12, after V lost 5 bases and J lost 4 bases. CDR3 loop: CASSPAGTGGSYGYTF. CDR3 sequence (DNA): TGTGCCAGCAGCCCAGCAGGTACAGGGGGTTCCTATGGCTACACCTTC.

The chain combines TRBV7-9 with TRBJ2-2, with D uncertain. V was trimmed by 5 bases and J by 0 bases, leaving 7 bases between them. The germline V gene has CDR1 SEHNR and CDR2 FQNEAQ (reference sequence). The CDR3 sequence is 14 residues long. CDR3 DNA sequence: TGTGCCAGCAGCCACCCCCCGAACACCGGGGAGCTGTTTTTT. This codes for CASSHPPNTGELFF.

The V and J genes are TRBV28 and TRBJ2-5, with a weak D call TRBD2 (7 bases). This CDR3 is 15 amino acids long. V lost 2 bases to trimming and J lost 1 base, with 11 bases between them. Germline lookup yields CDR1 MDHEN and CDR2 SYDVKM. The CDR3 sequence is CASSLAGAIQETQYF. The CDR3 region has the DNA TGTGCCAGCAGTTTAGCGGGGGCGATCCAAGAGACCCAGTACTTC.

In this sample, this clone turned up once. The gene calls are TRBV15 and TRBJ2-7; D is possibly TRBD1 or TRBD2 (5 bases each). The V gene lost 0 bases and the J gene lost 3 bases, with 9 bases spanning the gap. There are 14 residues in the CDR3. CDR1 is LNHNV and CDR2 is YYDKDF in the germline V gene (reference sequence). The CDR3 loop is CATSRDRGGYEQYF. The CDR3 bases are TGTGCCACCAGCAGAGATCGGGGCGGCTACGAGCAGTACTTC. Variable domain in full (rest from reference TRBV15 and TRBJ2-7): DAMVIQNPRYQVTQFGKPVTLSCSQTLNHNVMYWYQQKSSQAPKLLFHYYDKDFNNEADTPDNFQSRRPNTSFCFLDIRSPGLGDTAMYLCATSRDRGGYEQYFGPGTRLTVT.

J is TRBJ2-6 and V is TRBV12-3 or TRBV12-4; the match to TRBD2 covers 8 bases. J lost 15 bases, V lost 5 bases, and 9 bases had no gene match. This CDR3 spans 13 amino acids. The CDR3 region has the DNA TGTGCCAGCAGTGCGGGACTCCTAGCGGGCCTGACTTTC. Translation: CASSAGLLAGLTF.

The chain is built from TRBV13 and TRBJ2-3, with 8 bases fitting TRBD1. CDR1 and CDR2 from the germline V gene are PRHDT and FYEKMQ (reference sequence). J gave up 4 bases and V 5 bases, and 11 bases lay outside the gene matches. The CDR3 is 16 amino acids. CDR3 residues: CASSTGGLARSDTQYF. CDR3 nucleotides: TGTGCCAGCAGCACAGGGGGGCTAGCGCGCTCAGATACGCAGTATTTT.

The V call is TRBV28, the J call TRBJ1-5; TRBD1 might be the D (5 bases). The CDR3 runs to 16 residues. Between the trimmed V and J ends, which lost 3 bases and 7 bases, there was a span of 19 bases. Germline assignment: CDR1 MDHEN and CDR2 SYDVKM. CDR3 sequence (DNA): TGTGCCAGCAGTTTTATGGGGCCAAGGGTCTTACAGCCCCAGCATTTT. This gives the protein CASSFMGPRVLQPQHF.

This clone came up once. This chain links TRBV12-5 with TRBJ1-1, with a possible D match to TRBD1 (5 bases). Germline V gene lookup returns CDR1 LGHNT and CDR2 FRNRAP. The CDR3 contains 14 residues. CDR3 bases: TGTGCCCCCCGGGGGGGAAACATGAACACTGAAGCTTTCTTT. It specifies CAPRGGNMNTEAFF.

J is TRBJ2-7 and V is TRBV7-3; 7 bases fit TRBD2. The CDR3 runs to 14 residues. Germline V gives CDR1 SGHTA, CDR2 FQGTGA. V trimming: 4 bases; J trimming: 5 bases; junction bases outside the gene matches: 8. The CDR3 loop reads CASSSGLGGDEQYF. The DNA for the CDR3 is TGTGCCAGCAGCTCCGGACTAGGCGGCGACGAGCAGTACTTC.

This rearrangement joins TRBV29-1 to TRBJ1-3; D remains ambiguous. V shed 4 bases and J shed 0 bases, with 7 bases lying between them. The germline V gene encodes CDR1 SQVTM and CDR2 ANQGSEA. The CDR3 extends over 13 amino acids. This chain's CDR3 is CSVVINSGNTIYF. CDR3 nucleotide sequence: TGCAGCGTTGTTATTAACTCTGGAAACACCATATATTTT.

This chain links TRBV5-1 with TRBJ1-4, with D unresolved. This CDR3 contains 14 residues. Trimming stripped 4 bases from V and 13 bases from J, with 20 bases between. Germline V lookup: CDR1 SGHRS, CDR2 YFSETQ. The DNA for the CDR3 is TGCGCCAGCAGCGCGGACGGAGGACGCGATCGACTGTTTTTT. Translating gives CASSADGGRDRLFF.

This chain connects TRBV6-5 to TRBJ1-1; TRBD1 is a possible D gene (5 bases). The V end lost 6 bases, the J end lost 7 bases, and 12 bases lay between the germline ends. Germline CDR1 reads MNHEY; CDR2 reads SVGAGI. This CDR3 spans 12 amino acids. The CDR3 nucleotides are TGTGCCAGCAGAACCTGGGACCTTGAAGCTTTCTTT. This sequence encodes CASRTWDLEAFF.

The chain's CDR3 is CASRQQVNTEAFF. The CDR3 DNA reads as TGTGCCAGCAGGCAACAGGTGAACACTGAAGCTTTCTTT. The chain links TRBV28 to TRBJ1-1; possibly TRBD1 for D (5 bases). Trimming stripped 6 bases from V and 0 bases from J, with 8 bases between. The CDR3 loop spans 13 amino acids. The germline gives CDR1 MDHEN, CDR2 SYDVKM. Supplemented by reference TRBV28 and TRBJ1-1, the full variable domain reads DVKVTQSSRYLVKRTGEKVFLECVQDMDHENMFWYRQDPGLGLRLIYFSYDVKMKEKGDIPEGYSVSREKKERFSLILESASTNQTSMYLCASRQQVNTEAFFGQGTRLTVV.

The chain combines TRBV9 with TRBJ1-3; perhaps TRBD1 as D (5 bases). The V and J ends lost 4 bases and 0 bases respectively, with 14 bases between them. This CDR3 spans 16 amino acids. Germline V gene data show CDR1 as SGDLS and CDR2 as YYNGEE. As DNA, the CDR3 is TGTGCCAGCAGCAGACTTGGGGACTTCTCTGGAAACACCATATATTTT. It yields the protein CASSRLGDFSGNTIYF.

The rearrangement links TRBV5-1 to TRBJ1-3, with a possible D match to TRBD1 (6 bases). The CDR3 extends over 16 amino acids. Germline-derived CDR1 and CDR2 are SGHRS and YFSETQ. V lost 1 base, J lost 4 bases, and 15 bases lay in between. CDR3 sequence (DNA): TGCGCCAGCAGCTTGTACCTGGGGGCGCGGGGAAACACCATATATTTT. Its translation is CASSLYLGARGNTIYF.

The chain uses TRBV29-1 and TRBJ2-5; 9 bases are shared with TRBD1. This CDR3 contains 14 residues. The germline gives CDR1 SQVTM, CDR2 ANQGSEA. The J segment lost 5 bases and the V segment lost 5 bases, leaving 9 bases of the junction unmatched. This chain's CDR3 is CSVTGQGLGETQYF. The CDR3 nucleotides read TGCAGCGTTACCGGACAGGGGCTGGGGGAGACCCAGTACTTC.

This clone showed up just once. The chain has TRBV4-2 and TRBJ1-5; TRBD1 aligns across 7 bases. Unmatched junction bases numbered 3, after V lost 4 bases and J lost 3 bases. The CDR3 totals 14 residues. Germline assignment: CDR1 LGHNA and CDR2 YNFKEQ. CDR3 sequence: CASSLQGSNQPQHF. As DNA, the CDR3 is TGTGCCAGCAGCCTACAGGGGTCCAATCAGCCCCAGCATTTT.

The chain carries TRBV4-1 and TRBJ2-7, with D possibly TRBD2 on 6 matching bases. The germline V and J ends were trimmed by 5 bases and 0 bases, with 8 bases remaining between them. CDR1 MGHRA and CDR2 YSYEKL come from the germline V gene. This CDR3 region has 13 residues. The CDR3, as DNA: TGCGCCAGCAGCGAGCGGGTCTCCTACGAGCAGTACTTC. Translation: CASSERVSYEQYF.